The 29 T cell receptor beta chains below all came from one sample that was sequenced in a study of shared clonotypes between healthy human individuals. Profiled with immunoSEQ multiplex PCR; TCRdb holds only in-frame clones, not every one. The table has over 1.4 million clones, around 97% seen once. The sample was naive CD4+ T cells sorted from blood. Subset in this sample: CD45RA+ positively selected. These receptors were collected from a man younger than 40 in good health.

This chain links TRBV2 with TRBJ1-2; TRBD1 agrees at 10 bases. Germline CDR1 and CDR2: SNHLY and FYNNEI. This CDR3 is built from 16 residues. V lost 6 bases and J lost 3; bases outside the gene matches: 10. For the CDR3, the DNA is TGTGCCAGCAGGAACCGGGACAGGGGTTCGTACTATGGCTACACCTTC. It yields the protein CASRNRDRGSYYGYTF.

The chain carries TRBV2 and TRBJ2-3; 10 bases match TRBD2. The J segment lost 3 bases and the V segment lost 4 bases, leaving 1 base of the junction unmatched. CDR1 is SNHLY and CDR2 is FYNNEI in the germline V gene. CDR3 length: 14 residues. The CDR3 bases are TGTGCCAGCAGTGTGACTAGCGGGACAGATACGCAGTATTTT. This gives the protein CASSVTSGTDTQYF. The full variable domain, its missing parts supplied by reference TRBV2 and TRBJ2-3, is EPEVTQTPSHQVTQMGQEVILRCVPISNHLYFYWYRQILGQKVEFLVSFYNNEISEKSEIFDDQFSVERPDGSNFTLKIRSTKLEDSAMYFCASSVTSGTDTQYFGPGTRLTVL.

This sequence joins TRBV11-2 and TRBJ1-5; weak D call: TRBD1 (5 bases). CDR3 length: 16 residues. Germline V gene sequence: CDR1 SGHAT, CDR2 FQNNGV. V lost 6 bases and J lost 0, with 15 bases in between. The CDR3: CASSSRTPYSNQPQHF. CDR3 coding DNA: TGTGCCAGCAGTTCAAGGACACCGTATAGCAATCAGCCCCAGCATTTT.

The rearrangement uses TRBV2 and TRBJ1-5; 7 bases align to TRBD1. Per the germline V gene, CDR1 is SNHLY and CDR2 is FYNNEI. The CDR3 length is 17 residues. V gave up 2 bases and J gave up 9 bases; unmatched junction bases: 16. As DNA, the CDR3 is TGTGCCAGCAGTGAACGGACGACCTGGGACAGTGGATTGCCCCAGCATTTT. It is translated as CASSERTTWDSGLPQHF.

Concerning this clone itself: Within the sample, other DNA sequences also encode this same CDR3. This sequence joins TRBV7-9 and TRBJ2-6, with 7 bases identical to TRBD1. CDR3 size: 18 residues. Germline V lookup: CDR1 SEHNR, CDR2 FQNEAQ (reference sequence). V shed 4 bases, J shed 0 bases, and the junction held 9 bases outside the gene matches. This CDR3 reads CASSSTGTDSSGANVLTF. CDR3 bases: TGTGCCAGCAGCTCAACCGGGACAGACAGCTCTGGGGCCAACGTCCTGACTTTC.

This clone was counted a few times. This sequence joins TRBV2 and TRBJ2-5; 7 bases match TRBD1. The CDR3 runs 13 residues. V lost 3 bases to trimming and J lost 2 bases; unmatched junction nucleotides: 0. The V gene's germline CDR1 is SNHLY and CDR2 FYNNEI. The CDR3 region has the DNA TGTGCCAGCAGTGAGGGACAGCAAGAGACCCAGTACTTC. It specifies CASSEGQQETQYF. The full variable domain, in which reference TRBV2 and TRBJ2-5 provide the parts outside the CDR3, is EPEVTQTPSHQVTQMGQEVILRCVPISNHLYFYWYRQILGQKVEFLVSFYNNEISEKSEIFDDQFSVERPDGSNFTLKIRSTKLEDSAMYFCASSEGQQETQYFGPGTRLLVL.

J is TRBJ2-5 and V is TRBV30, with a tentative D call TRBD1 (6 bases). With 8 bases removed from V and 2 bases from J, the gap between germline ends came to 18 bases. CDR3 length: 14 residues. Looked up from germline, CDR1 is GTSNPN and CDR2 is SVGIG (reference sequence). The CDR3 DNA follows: TGTGCCCGGACAGCACCGCATGATCAAGAGACCCAGTACTTC. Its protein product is CARTAPHDQETQYF.

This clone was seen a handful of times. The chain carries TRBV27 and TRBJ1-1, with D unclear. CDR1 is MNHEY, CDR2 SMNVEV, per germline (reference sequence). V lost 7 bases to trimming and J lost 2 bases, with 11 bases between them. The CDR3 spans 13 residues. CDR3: CASTRNVNTEAFF. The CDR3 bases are TGTGCCAGCACTCGTAACGTTAACACTGAAGCTTTCTTT.

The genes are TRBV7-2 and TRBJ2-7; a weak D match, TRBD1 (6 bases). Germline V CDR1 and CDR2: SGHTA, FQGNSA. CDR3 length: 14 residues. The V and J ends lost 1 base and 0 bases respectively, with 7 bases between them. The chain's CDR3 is CASSLEGHSYEQYF. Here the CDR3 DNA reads TGTGCCAGCAGCTTAGAGGGACACTCCTACGAGCAGTACTTC. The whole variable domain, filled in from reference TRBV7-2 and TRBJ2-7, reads GAGVSQSPSNKVTEKGKDVELRCDPISGHTALYWYRQSLGQGLEFLIYFQGNSAPDKSGLPSDRFSAERTGGSVSTLTIQRTQQEDSAVYLCASSLEGHSYEQYFGPGTRLTVT.

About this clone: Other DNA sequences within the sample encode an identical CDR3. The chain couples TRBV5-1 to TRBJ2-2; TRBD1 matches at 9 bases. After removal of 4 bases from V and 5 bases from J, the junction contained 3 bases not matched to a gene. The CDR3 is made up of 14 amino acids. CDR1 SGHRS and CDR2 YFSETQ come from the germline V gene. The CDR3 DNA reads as TGCGCCAGCAGCGGACAGGGGAATACCGGGGAGCTGTTTTTT. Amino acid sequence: CASSGQGNTGELFF.

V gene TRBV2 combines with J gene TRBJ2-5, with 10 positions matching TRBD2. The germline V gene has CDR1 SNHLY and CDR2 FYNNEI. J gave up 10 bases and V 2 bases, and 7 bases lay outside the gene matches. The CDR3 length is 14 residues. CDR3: CASSERNSGRLQYF. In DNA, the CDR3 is TGTGCCAGCAGTGAACGTAATAGCGGGAGGCTCCAGTACTTC.

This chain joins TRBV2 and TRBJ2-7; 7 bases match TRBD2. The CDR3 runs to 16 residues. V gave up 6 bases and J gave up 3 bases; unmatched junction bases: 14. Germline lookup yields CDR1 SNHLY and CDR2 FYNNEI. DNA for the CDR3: TGTGCCAGCAGCCCTGGGGAGGGGCCCTTATTCTACGAGCAGTACTTC. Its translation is CASSPGEGPLFYEQYF.

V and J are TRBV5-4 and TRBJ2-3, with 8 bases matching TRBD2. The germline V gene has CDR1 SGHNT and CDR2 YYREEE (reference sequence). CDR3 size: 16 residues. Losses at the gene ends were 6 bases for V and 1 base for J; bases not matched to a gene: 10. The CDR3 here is CASTTRRGAGTDTQYF. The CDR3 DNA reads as TGTGCCAGCACCACCAGGCGGGGGGCAGGCACAGATACGCAGTATTTT.

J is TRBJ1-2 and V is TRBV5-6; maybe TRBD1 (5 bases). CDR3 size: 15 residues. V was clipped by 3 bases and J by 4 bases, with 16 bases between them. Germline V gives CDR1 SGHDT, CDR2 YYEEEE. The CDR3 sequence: CASSSRVASFYGYTF. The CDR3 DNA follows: TGTGCCAGCAGCTCCAGGGTAGCCTCTTTCTATGGCTACACCTTC.

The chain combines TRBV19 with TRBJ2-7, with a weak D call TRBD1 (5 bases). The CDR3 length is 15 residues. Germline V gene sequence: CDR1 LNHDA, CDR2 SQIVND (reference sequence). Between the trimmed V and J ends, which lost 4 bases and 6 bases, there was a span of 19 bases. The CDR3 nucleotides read TGTGCCAGTAGTACAATGATTGGACAACTGACCGAGCAGTACTTC. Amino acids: CASSTMIGQLTEQYF.

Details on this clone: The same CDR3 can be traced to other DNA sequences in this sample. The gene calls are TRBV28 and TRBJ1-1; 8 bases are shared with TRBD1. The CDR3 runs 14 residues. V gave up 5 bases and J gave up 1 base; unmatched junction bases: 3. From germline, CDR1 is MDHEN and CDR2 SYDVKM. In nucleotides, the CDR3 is TGTGCCAGCAGTCTAACAGGGGGGAACACTGAAGCTTTCTTT. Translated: CASSLTGGNTEAFF.

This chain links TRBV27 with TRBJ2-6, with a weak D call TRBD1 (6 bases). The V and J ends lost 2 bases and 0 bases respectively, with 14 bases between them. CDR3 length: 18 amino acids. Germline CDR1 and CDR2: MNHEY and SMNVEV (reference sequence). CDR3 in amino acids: CASSLLGGQPSGANVLTF. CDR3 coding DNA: TGTGCCAGCAGTTTACTAGGCGGACAGCCCTCTGGGGCCAACGTCCTGACTTTC.

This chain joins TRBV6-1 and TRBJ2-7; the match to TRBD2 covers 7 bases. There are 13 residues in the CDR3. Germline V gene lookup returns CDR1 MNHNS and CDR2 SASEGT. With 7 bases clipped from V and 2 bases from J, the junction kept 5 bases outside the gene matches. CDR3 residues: CASTIGTTYEQYF. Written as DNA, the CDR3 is TGTGCCAGCACGATCGGGACTACCTACGAGCAGTACTTC.

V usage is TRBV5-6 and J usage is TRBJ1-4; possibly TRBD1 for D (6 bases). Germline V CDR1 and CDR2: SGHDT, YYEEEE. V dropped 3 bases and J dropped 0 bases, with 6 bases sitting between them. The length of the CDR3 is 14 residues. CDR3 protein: CASSWTATNEKLFF. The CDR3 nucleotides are TGTGCCAGCAGCTGGACAGCAACTAATGAAAAACTGTTTTTT. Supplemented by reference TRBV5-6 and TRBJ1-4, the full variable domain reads DAGVTQSPTHLIKTRGQQVTLRCSPKSGHDTVSWYQQALGQGPQFIFQYYEEEERQRGNFPDRFSGHQFPNYSSELNVNALLLGDSALYLCASSWTATNEKLFFGSGTQLSVL.

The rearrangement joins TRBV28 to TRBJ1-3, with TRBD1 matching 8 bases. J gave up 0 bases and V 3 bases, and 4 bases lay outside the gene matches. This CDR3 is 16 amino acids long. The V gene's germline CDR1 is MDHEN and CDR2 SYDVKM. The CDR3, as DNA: TGTGCCAGCAGTTTCTCGGACAGGGTCTCTGGAAACACCATATATTTT. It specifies CASSFSDRVSGNTIYF.

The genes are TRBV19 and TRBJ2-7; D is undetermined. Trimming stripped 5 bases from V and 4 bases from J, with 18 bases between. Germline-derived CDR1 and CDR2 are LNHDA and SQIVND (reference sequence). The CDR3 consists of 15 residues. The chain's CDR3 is CASSVFLRVEYEQYF. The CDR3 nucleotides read TGTGCCAGTAGTGTTTTCCTACGAGTGGAATACGAGCAGTACTTC.

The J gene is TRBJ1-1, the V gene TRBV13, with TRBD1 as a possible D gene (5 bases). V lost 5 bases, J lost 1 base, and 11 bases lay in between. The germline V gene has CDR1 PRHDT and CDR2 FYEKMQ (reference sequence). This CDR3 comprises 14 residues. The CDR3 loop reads CASSLRGRNTEAFF. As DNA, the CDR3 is TGTGCCAGCAGCCTTAGGGGAAGGAACACTGAAGCTTTCTTT.

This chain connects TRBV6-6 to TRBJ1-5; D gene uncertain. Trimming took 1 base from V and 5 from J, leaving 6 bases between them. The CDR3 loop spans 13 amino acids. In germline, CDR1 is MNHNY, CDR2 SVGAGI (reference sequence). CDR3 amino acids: CASSYLIDQPQHF. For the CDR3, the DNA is TGTGCCAGCAGTTACTTGATAGATCAGCCCCAGCATTTT.

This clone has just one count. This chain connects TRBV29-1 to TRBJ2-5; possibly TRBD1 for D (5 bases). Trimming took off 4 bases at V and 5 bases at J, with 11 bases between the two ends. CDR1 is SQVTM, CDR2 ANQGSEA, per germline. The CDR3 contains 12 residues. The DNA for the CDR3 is TGCAGCGTTGCTGCAGGGCGTGAGACCCAGTACTTC. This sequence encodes CSVAAGRETQYF.

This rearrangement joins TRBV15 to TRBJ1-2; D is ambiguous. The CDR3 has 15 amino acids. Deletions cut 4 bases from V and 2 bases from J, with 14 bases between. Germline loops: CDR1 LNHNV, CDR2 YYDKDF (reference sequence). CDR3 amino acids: CATSTRLSGNYGYTF. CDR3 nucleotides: TGTGCCACCAGCACACGACTGAGCGGCAACTATGGCTACACCTTC.

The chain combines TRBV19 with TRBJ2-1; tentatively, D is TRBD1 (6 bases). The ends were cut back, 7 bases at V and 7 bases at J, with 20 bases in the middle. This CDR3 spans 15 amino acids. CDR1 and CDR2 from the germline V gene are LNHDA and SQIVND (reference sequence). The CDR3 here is CASKPTGLVGNEQFF. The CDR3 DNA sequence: TGTGCCAGTAAACCTACAGGGTTGGTTGGGAATGAGCAGTTCTTC.

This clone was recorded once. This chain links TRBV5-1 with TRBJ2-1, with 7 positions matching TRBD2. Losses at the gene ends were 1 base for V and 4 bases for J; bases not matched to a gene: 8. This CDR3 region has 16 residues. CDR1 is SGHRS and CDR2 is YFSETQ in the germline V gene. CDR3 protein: CASSLSPIAGYNEQFF. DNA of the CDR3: TGCGCCAGCAGCTTGTCTCCTATAGCGGGTTACAATGAGCAGTTCTTC. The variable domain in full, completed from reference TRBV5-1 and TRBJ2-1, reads KAGVTQTPRYLIKTRGQQVTLSCSPISGHRSVSWYQQTPGQGLQFLFEYFSETQRNKGNFPGRFSGRQFSNSRSEMNVSTLELGDSALYLCASSLSPIAGYNEQFFGPGTRLTVL.

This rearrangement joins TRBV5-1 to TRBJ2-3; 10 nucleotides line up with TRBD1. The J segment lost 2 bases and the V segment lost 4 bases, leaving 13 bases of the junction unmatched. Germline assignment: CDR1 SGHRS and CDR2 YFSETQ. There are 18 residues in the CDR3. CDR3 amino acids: CASSIQPGQGINTDTQYF. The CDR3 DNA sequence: TGCGCCAGCAGCATACAGCCGGGACAGGGGATTAACACAGATACGCAGTATTTT.

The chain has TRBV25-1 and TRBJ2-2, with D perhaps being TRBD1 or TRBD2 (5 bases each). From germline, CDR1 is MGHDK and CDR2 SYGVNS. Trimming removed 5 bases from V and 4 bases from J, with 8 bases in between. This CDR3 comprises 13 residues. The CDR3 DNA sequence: TGTGCCAGCAGTCGGGACCCCACCGGGGAGCTGTTTTTT. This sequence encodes CASSRDPTGELFF.